A single sample gave rise to the 22 T cell receptor beta chains below, sequenced in a study of cytomegalovirus exposure and HLA in healthy donors. PCR employed 60 Vbeta and 13 Jbeta primers. Repertoires were generated with immunoSEQ multiplex PCR, while TCRdb's copy carries only in-frame clones and drops some. The sample has roughly 180,000 clones, roughly 80% seen once. The sample was PBMCs. The receptor set was obtained from a man aged 18 to 35 in good health and CMV-seronegative.

The J gene is TRBJ1-1, the V gene TRBV5-4; 7 bases are a match to TRBD1. V was clipped by 4 bases and J by 0 bases; unmatched bases: 9. Germline V CDR1 and CDR2: SGHNT, YYREEE (reference sequence). The CDR3 length is 16 residues. The CDR3 protein is CASSPNPGQLNTEAFF. The DNA for the CDR3 is TGTGCCAGCAGCCCAAACCCGGGACAGCTGAACACTGAAGCTTTCTTT.

CDR3 region: CASSTRTSGRAWEQFF. The DNA for the CDR3 is TGCGCCAGCAGTACCCGGACTAGCGGGAGGGCCTGGGAGCAGTTCTTC. The rearrangement joins TRBV10-2 to TRBJ2-1; the match to TRBD2 covers 15 bases. The ends lost 5 bases at V and 10 bases at J; junction bases unmatched: 9. The CDR3 totals 16 residues. Germline lookup yields CDR1 WSHSY and CDR2 SAAADI.

The sample holds a few counts of this clone. This chain uses TRBV5-1 with TRBJ1-1, with a possible D match to TRBD1 (5 bases). The CDR3 is 14 amino acids. V lost 1 base and J 3 bases, leaving 10 bases between the germline ends. Germline-derived CDR1 and CDR2 are SGHRS and YFSETQ. The CDR3 nucleotides read TGCGCCAGCAGCTTGTCTCAGGGTTACACTGAAGCTTTCTTT. Its protein product is CASSLSQGYTEAFF.

CDR3 bases: TGTGCCAGCAGCCAACAGGGGGATACGCAGTATTTT. Its protein is CASSQQGDTQYF. This sequence joins TRBV7-2 and TRBJ2-3, with TRBD1 identical over 7 bases. V was pared by 5 bases and J by 6 bases, with 2 bases of the junction left unmatched. This CDR3 is 12 amino acids long. Germline lookup yields CDR1 SGHTA and CDR2 FQGNSA. Filled out from reference TRBV7-2 and TRBJ2-3, the complete variable domain reads GAGVSQSPSNKVTEKGKDVELRCDPISGHTALYWYRQSLGQGLEFLIYFQGNSAPDKSGLPSDRFSAERTGGSVSTLTIQRTQQEDSAVYLCASSQQGDTQYFGPGTRLTVL.

CDR3 residues: CASSHLRSGYNTEAFF. The CDR3, as DNA: TGCGCCAGCAGCCACCTCCGGTCGGGGTATAACACTGAAGCTTTCTTT. The chain has TRBV4-1 and TRBJ1-1, with unresolved D. CDR3 length: 16 residues. Germline values: CDR1 MGHRA, CDR2 YSYEKL. Trimming took 3 bases from V and 2 from J, leaving 16 bases between them.

The rearrangement uses TRBV4-3 and TRBJ2-7; TRBD2 might be the D (5 bases). V was cut by 0 bases and J by 2 bases, with 17 bases left in between. Germline V lookup: CDR1 LGHNA, CDR2 YSLEER. The CDR3 runs 17 residues. CDR3 in DNA: TGCGCCAGCAGCCAAGATTATGCGCGAGCGGCCCCCTACGAGCAGTACTTC. It is translated as CASSQDYARAAPYEQYF.

Here the CDR3 DNA reads TGTGCCAGCAGCAGAAACACCGGGGAGCTGTTTTTT. Translating gives CASSRNTGELFF. The V call is TRBV25-1, the J call TRBJ2-2, with D hard to call. This CDR3 has 12 amino acids. CDR1 is MGHDK and CDR2 is SYGVNS in the germline V gene. V lost 6 bases to trimming and J lost 2 bases, with 4 bases between them.

J is TRBJ1-5 and V is TRBV2, with 10 bases that match TRBD1. The CDR3 runs to 15 residues. The germline CDR1 and CDR2 sequences are SNHLY and FYNNEI. V lost 4 bases, J lost 4 bases, and 4 bases stayed unmatched. The DNA for the CDR3 is TGTGCCAGCAGTGGGACAGGGGGACGTAATCAGCCCCAGCATTTT. It codes for CASSGTGGRNQPQHF.

The rearrangement uses TRBV4-2 and TRBJ2-4; 10 nucleotides agree with TRBD2. The CDR3 is 19 amino acids. Unmatched junction bases numbered 9, after V lost 1 base and J lost 0 bases. Per the germline V gene, CDR1 is LGHNA and CDR2 is YNFKEQ. The CDR3 DNA is TGTGCCAGCAGCCAAGTGGGTCCTAGCGGGGGCCTAGCCAAAAACATTCAGTACTTC. Residues: CASSQVGPSGGLAKNIQYF.

The gene calls are TRBV19 and TRBJ2-2, with D perhaps TRBD1 (6 bases). This CDR3 spans 16 amino acids. Germline CDR1 reads LNHDA; CDR2 reads SQIVND (reference sequence). The V end was cut by 5 bases, the J end by 2 bases, with 15 bases between. The CDR3 DNA reads TGTGCCAGTAGTGCAGGGGAGCTTTTAAACACCGGGGAGCTGTTTTTT. Its protein product is CASSAGELLNTGELFF.

The rearrangement uses TRBV13 and TRBJ2-5; TRBD1 aligns across 7 bases. This CDR3 comprises 14 residues. Germline loops: CDR1 PRHDT, CDR2 FYEKMQ (reference sequence). V was clipped by 5 bases and J by 0 bases; unmatched bases: 3. The CDR3 region has the DNA TGTGCCAGCAGCCCACAGGGGTACCAAGAGACCCAGTACTTC. It encodes CASSPQGYQETQYF.

The chain uses TRBV7-6 and TRBJ2-3, with TRBD2 identical over 11 bases. CDR1 is SGHVS and CDR2 is FNYEAQ in the germline V gene. J gave up 7 bases and V 0 bases, and 6 bases lay outside the gene matches. The CDR3 runs to 16 residues. The CDR3 reads CASSLANSGRGNTQYF. In DNA form, the CDR3 reads TGTGCCAGCAGCTTAGCGAATAGCGGGAGGGGAAATACGCAGTATTTT.

The genes are TRBV28 and TRBJ2-7; a possible D gene is TRBD2 (6 bases). The V gene lost 7 bases and the J gene lost 5 bases, with 15 bases spanning the gap. The CDR3 sequence is 13 residues long. Germline assignment: CDR1 MDHEN and CDR2 SYDVKM. CDR3 loop: CASTRLGGNEQYF. The CDR3 coding sequence is TGTGCCAGCACCCGACTAGGAGGGAACGAGCAGTACTTC.

This clone was seen a single time. The rearrangement links TRBV14 to TRBJ2-7; 7 bases match TRBD1. This CDR3 spans 13 amino acids. Germline values: CDR1 SGHDN, CDR2 FVKESK. After removal of 3 bases from V and 6 bases from J, the junction contained 5 bases not matched to a gene. The CDR3, as DNA: TGTGCCAGCAGCCACTTACGGACAGGCGAGCAGTACTTC. Translated: CASSHLRTGEQYF.

V is TRBV6-5 and J is TRBJ2-5; D call uncertain. CDR1 MNHEY and CDR2 SVGAGI come from the germline V gene. With 2 bases removed from V and 3 bases from J, the gap between germline ends came to 7 bases. This CDR3 region has 13 residues. The DNA for the CDR3 is TGTGCCAGCAGTTACAATACAGAAGAGACCCAGTACTTC. Translated: CASSYNTEETQYF.

The gene calls are TRBV5-8 and TRBJ2-4, with 9 bases aligning to TRBD1. V dropped 5 bases and J dropped 3; count of bases not matched to a gene: 6. The CDR3 has 15 amino acids. Germline CDR1 reads SGHTS; CDR2 reads YDEGEE. In DNA, the CDR3 is TGTGCCAGCAGGCGGACAGGGGCAAACAAAAACATTCAGTACTTC. Translated: CASRRTGANKNIQYF.

This clone appeared a single time. The rearrangement links TRBV5-6 to TRBJ2-4, with 7 bases that match TRBD1. The V gene end was trimmed by 3 bases and the J gene end by 6 bases; junction bases not matched to a gene: 3. Per the germline V gene, CDR1 is SGHDT and CDR2 is YYEEEE. The CDR3 extends over 13 amino acids. CDR3 coding DNA: TGTGCCAGCAGCTACCGACAGGGAAACATTCAGTACTTC. This codes for CASSYRQGNIQYF.

The gene calls are TRBV4-1 and TRBJ2-7; TRBD1 is a possible D gene (6 bases). This CDR3 has 15 residues. V lost 0 bases to trimming and J lost 3 bases, with 12 bases between them. Germline V gene lookup returns CDR1 MGHRA and CDR2 YSYEKL. The CDR3 DNA sequence: TGCGCCAGCAGCCAAGAGTTTTCGACAGGCTACGAGCAGTACTTC. Translation: CASSQEFSTGYEQYF.

This clone was counted a few times. The chain is built from TRBV7-2 and TRBJ1-5, with 7 bases identical to TRBD1. Germline assignment: CDR1 SGHTA and CDR2 FQGNSA. V shed 1 base and J 4 bases; nucleotides not matched to a gene: 16. The CDR3 loop spans 19 amino acids. This CDR3 is CASSLGIAAGGGGNQPQHF. As DNA, the CDR3 is TGTGCCAGCAGCTTAGGCATAGCGGCAGGGGGTGGTGGTAATCAGCCCCAGCATTTT.

V and J are TRBV6-5 and TRBJ2-3, with D possibly matching TRBD2 (6 bases). Germline V gene data show CDR1 as MNHEY and CDR2 as SVGAGI. The length of the CDR3 is 15 residues. V gave up 5 bases and J gave up 5 bases, with 17 bases separating them. The CDR3 loop reads CASSHPGDGGDTQYF. In DNA form, the CDR3 reads TGTGCCAGCAGTCACCCCGGGGACGGGGGAGATACGCAGTATTTT.

The chain employs TRBV27 and TRBJ2-2; 8 bases align to TRBD1. This CDR3 has 14 residues. Germline V gene data show CDR1 as MNHEY and CDR2 as SMNVEV (reference sequence). J gave up 4 bases and V 3 bases, and 1 base lay outside the gene matches. The CDR3 is CASSLTGATGELFF. The CDR3 nucleotides are TGTGCCAGCAGTTTGACAGGGGCCACCGGGGAGCTGTTTTTT.

This sequence joins TRBV14 and TRBJ2-7; a weak D match, TRBD2 (6 bases). V gave up 6 bases and J gave up 6 bases, with 15 bases separating them. The V gene's germline CDR1 is SGHDN and CDR2 FVKESK. The CDR3 has 13 amino acids. The CDR3 coding sequence is TGTGCCAGCAGTCCTCCGGGACTGATCGAGCAGTACTTC. Protein: CASSPPGLIEQYF.